This T cell receptor (beta chain) was observed in a study of cytomegalovirus exposure and HLA in healthy donors. Both 60 Vbeta primers and 13 Jbeta primers went into the PCR. TCRdb's table, derived via immunoSEQ multiplex PCR, lists solely in-frame clones and lacks some. This sample has 150,000 or so clones, with 85% found just once. V dropped 2 bases and J dropped 3 bases, with 10 bases sitting between them. Germline V CDR1 and CDR2: GTSNPN, SVGIG (reference sequence). The CDR3 totals 14 residues. Sequenced material: PBMCs. The rearrangement joins TRBV30 to TRBJ2-2; D gene ambiguous. The TCR sequence derives from a woman aged 18 to 35 in good health and CMV-seronegative. The CDR3 DNA is TGTGCCTGGAGTCTCCCGGGTGACACCGGGGAGCTGTTTTTT. This codes for CAWSLPGDTGELFF.